These 10 T cell receptor beta chains came from one sample sequenced in a study of B cell selection in AIRE deficiency. The sorted conventional CD4 T cells were gated as CD4+CD127+. The method was immunoSEQ multiplex PCR; TCRdb's version includes in-frame clones alone and lacks a portion of them. Of some 19,000 clones in the sample, 97% were seen once. The specimen sequenced was conventional CD4+ T cells sorted from PBMCs. The source is a human donor with AIRE deficiency.

The rearrangement links TRBV4-2 to TRBJ2-3; TRBD2 might be the D (6 bases). Trimming shortened V by 4 bases and J by 14 bases, and 16 bases separated the two germline ends. CDR1 and CDR2 (germline): LGHNA, YNFKEQ. This CDR3 contains 12 residues. The CDR3 bases are TGTGCCAGCAGCCCGGACCGGGACTCCGTGTATTTT. It yields the protein CASSPDRDSVYF.

This sequence joins TRBV7-3 and TRBJ2-5, with TRBD2 matching over 7 bases. The CDR3 is 14 amino acids. Germline CDR1 and CDR2: SGHTA and FQGTGA. Germline trimming cut 2 bases from V and 3 bases from J; bases unmatched to any gene: 3. CDR3 protein: CASSLGLAEETQYF. The DNA of the CDR3 is TGTGCCAGCAGCTTAGGCCTAGCGGAAGAGACCCAGTACTTC. The variable domain in full, completed from reference TRBV7-3 and TRBJ2-5, reads GAGVSQTPSNKVTEKGKYVELRCDPISGHTALYWYRQSLGQGPEFLIYFQGTGAADDSGLPNDRFFAVRPEGSVSTLKIQRTERGDSAVYLCASSLGLAEETQYFGPGTRLLVL.

This rearrangement joins TRBV7-3 to TRBJ2-5, with D unresolved. The germline V gene encodes CDR1 SGHTA and CDR2 FQGTGA. The CDR3 is 13 amino acids. Trimming took 2 bases from V and 1 from J, leaving 5 bases between them. The CDR3 reads CASSLDAQETQYF. In DNA, the CDR3 is TGTGCCAGCAGCTTAGACGCCCAAGAGACCCAGTACTTC.

CDR3 sequence (DNA): TGTGCCAGCAGCCTCCGGGGTATGGTCTACGAGCAGTACTTC. It specifies CASSLRGMVYEQYF. The V and J genes are TRBV28 and TRBJ2-7; a weak D match, TRBD2 (5 bases). V lost 6 bases, J lost 3 bases, and 15 bases lay in between. This CDR3 region has 14 residues. Germline values: CDR1 MDHEN, CDR2 SYDVKM. Variable domain in full (rest from reference TRBV28 and TRBJ2-7): DVKVTQSSRYLVKRTGEKVFLECVQDMDHENMFWYRQDPGLGLRLIYFSYDVKMKEKGDIPEGYSVSREKKERFSLILESASTNQTSMYLCASSLRGMVYEQYFGPGTRLTVT.

The chain combines TRBV7-8 with TRBJ2-2; 8 positions match TRBD1. The V gene end was trimmed by 5 bases and the J gene end by 3 bases; junction bases not matched to a gene: 5. The CDR3 length is 15 residues. The germline CDR1 and CDR2 sequences are SGHVS and FQNEAQ. As DNA, the CDR3 is TGTGCCAGCAGCCGAGGACAGGGAGACACCGGGGAGCTGTTTTTT. Amino acids: CASSRGQGDTGELFF.

The chain uses TRBV18 and TRBJ2-3; weak D call: TRBD2 (6 bases). Germline V gives CDR1 KGHSH, CDR2 LQKENI. Trimming removed 4 bases from V and 10 bases from J, with 21 bases in between. The CDR3 spans 15 residues. The CDR3 protein is CASSLSSTSSNAQYF. DNA of the CDR3: TGTGCCAGCTCACTATCATCAACTAGCTCCAATGCGCAGTATTTT.

J is TRBJ2-1 and V is TRBV18; 10 positions match TRBD1. Germline loops: CDR1 KGHSH, CDR2 LQKENI. The CDR3 has 16 amino acids. V lost 3 bases and J lost 5; bases outside the gene matches: 7. CDR3 DNA sequence: TGTGCCAGCTCACCGGGGGGACAGGGGATAAACAATGAGCAGTTCTTC. It specifies CASSPGGQGINNEQFF.

The chain joins TRBV5-6 to TRBJ2-7; D gene uncertain. CDR3 size: 15 residues. Deletions cut 0 bases from V and 3 bases from J, with 13 bases between. The germline V gene encodes CDR1 SGHDT and CDR2 YYEEEE. The CDR3 DNA follows: TGTGCCAGCAGCTTGGGGTGGGGTCAGGTCTACGAGCAGTACTTC. Residues: CASSLGWGQVYEQYF. Drawing the rest from reference TRBV5-6 and TRBJ2-7, the complete variable domain is DAGVTQSPTHLIKTRGQQVTLRCSPKSGHDTVSWYQQALGQGPQFIFQYYEEEERQRGNFPDRFSGHQFPNYSSELNVNALLLGDSALYLCASSLGWGQVYEQYFGPGTRLTVT.

The chain employs TRBV5-1 and TRBJ1-4; D is perhaps TRBD1 (5 bases). The CDR3 contains 15 residues. The V end was cut by 0 bases, the J end by 3 bases, with 9 bases between. Germline CDR1 is SGHRS and CDR2 is YFSETQ. The CDR3 sequence is CASSLVAGANEKLFF. The CDR3, as DNA: TGCGCCAGCAGCTTGGTTGCGGGGGCTAATGAAAAACTGTTTTTT.

This chain connects TRBV29-1 to TRBJ2-5; D is unclear. This CDR3 contains 13 residues. CDR1 is SQVTM, CDR2 ANQGSEA, per germline. V gave up 4 bases and J gave up 9 bases, with 18 bases separating them. The CDR3 here is CSVVILSKDAQYF. Here the CDR3 DNA reads TGCAGCGTTGTTATACTGAGTAAAGATGCCCAGTACTTC.